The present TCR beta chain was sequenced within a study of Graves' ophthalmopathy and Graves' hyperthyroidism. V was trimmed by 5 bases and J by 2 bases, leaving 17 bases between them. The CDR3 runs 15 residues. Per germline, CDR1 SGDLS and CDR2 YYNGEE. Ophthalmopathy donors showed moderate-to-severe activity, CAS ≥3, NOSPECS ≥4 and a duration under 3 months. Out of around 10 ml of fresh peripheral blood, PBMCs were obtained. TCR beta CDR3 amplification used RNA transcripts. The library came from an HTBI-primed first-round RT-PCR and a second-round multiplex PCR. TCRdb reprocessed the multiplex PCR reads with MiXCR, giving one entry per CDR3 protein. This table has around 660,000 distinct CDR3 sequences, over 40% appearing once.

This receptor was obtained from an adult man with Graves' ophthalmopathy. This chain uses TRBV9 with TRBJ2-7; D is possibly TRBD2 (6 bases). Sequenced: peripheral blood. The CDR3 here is CASSARLGSPYEQYF. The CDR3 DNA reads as TGTGCCAGCAGTGCTAGACTAGGTTCCCCCTACGAGCAGTACTTC.